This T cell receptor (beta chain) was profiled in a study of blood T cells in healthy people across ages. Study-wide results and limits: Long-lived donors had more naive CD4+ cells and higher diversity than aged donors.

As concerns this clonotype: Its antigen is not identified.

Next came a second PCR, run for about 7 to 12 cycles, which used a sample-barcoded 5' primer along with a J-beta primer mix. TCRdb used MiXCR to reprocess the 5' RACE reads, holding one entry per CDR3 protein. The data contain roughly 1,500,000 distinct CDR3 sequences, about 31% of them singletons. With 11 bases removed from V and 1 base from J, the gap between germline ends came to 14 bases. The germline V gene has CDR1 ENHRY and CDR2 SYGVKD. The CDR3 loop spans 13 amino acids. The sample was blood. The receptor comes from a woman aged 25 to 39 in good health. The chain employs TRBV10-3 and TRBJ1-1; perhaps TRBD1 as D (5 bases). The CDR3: CAADLRENTEAFF. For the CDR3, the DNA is TGTGCCGCAGACCTCAGGGAGAACACTGAAGCTTTCTTT.